The 9 T cell receptor beta chains below were found in one sample sequenced in a study of cytomegalovirus exposure and HLA in healthy donors. The PCR ran on 60 Vbeta and 13 Jbeta primers. Sequencing used immunoSEQ multiplex PCR; TCRdb keeps in-frame clones, though not all of them. Here the sample spans 200,000 or so clones, about 74% being singletons. Sequences were obtained from PBMCs. Every receptor here comes from a man aged 40-49 years in good health and CMV-seronegative.

The CDR3 DNA follows: TGTGCCAGCAGTACCCGGGACAGGGGAAACACTGAAGCTTTCTTT. The encoded protein is CASSTRDRGNTEAFF. The chain recombines TRBV27 with TRBJ1-1; 10 positions agree with TRBD1. Unmatched junction bases numbered 5, after V lost 5 bases and J lost 2 bases. Per the germline V gene, CDR1 is MNHEY and CDR2 is SMNVEV (reference sequence). This CDR3 spans 15 amino acids.

V usage is TRBV19 and J usage is TRBJ1-1, with D uncertain. V lost 11 bases, J lost 6 bases, and 16 bases lay in between. This CDR3 has 12 residues. Per the germline V gene, CDR1 is LNHDA and CDR2 is SQIVND (reference sequence). In nucleotides, the CDR3 is TGTGCCGCTATACAGTCCCCTTCTGAAGCTTTCTTT. Its protein is CAAIQSPSEAFF.

This clone has just one count. J is TRBJ1-2 and V is TRBV5-5; TRBD1 matches at 7 bases. This CDR3 has 14 amino acids. Looked up from germline, CDR1 is SGHKS and CDR2 is YYEKEE (reference sequence). V lost 2 bases and J lost 4; bases outside the gene matches: 5. CDR3 protein: CASSLNRGSYGYTF. CDR3 DNA: TGTGCCAGCAGCTTAAACAGGGGATCCTATGGCTACACCTTC.

The chain has TRBV27 and TRBJ2-1; 7 bases line up with TRBD2. V lost 2 bases, J lost 3 bases, and 4 bases stayed unmatched. In germline, CDR1 is MNHEY, CDR2 SMNVEV (reference sequence). This CDR3 is built from 15 residues. The CDR3 reads CASSLAGENYNEQFF. The CDR3 region has the DNA TGTGCCAGCAGTTTAGCGGGAGAGAACTACAATGAGCAGTTCTTC.

J is TRBJ2-7 and V is TRBV4-3; D possibly corresponds to TRBD1 (7 bases). The germline gives CDR1 LGHNA, CDR2 YSLEER. The V end lost 1 base, the J end lost 6 bases, and 19 bases lay between the germline ends. The CDR3 length is 16 residues. CDR3 loop: CASSQGTAGQPCEQYF. CDR3 nucleotides: TGCGCCAGCAGCCAAGGGACCGCGGGACAGCCCTGCGAGCAGTACTTC.

Points on this clone: Within the sample, other DNA sequences also encode this same CDR3. The chain couples TRBV18 to TRBJ2-3; TRBD2 might be the D (6 bases). V dropped 1 base and J dropped 0 bases, with 8 bases sitting between them. Germline V gene lookup returns CDR1 KGHSH and CDR2 LQKENI. This CDR3 contains 15 residues. The CDR3 here is CASSPLGGSTDTQYF. CDR3 bases: TGTGCCAGCTCACCACTGGGAGGAAGCACAGATACGCAGTATTTT.

The rearrangement uses TRBV25-1 and TRBJ2-1; 8 positions match TRBD1. This CDR3 comprises 14 residues. Germline V lookup: CDR1 MGHDK, CDR2 SYGVNS. V lost 9 bases to trimming and J lost 9 bases; unmatched junction nucleotides: 13. CDR3 bases: TGTGCCAGTCAGAGGACAGGGCGTACGGGTGAGCAGTTCTTC. Protein product: CASQRTGRTGEQFF. The full variable domain, rest sourced from reference TRBV25-1 and TRBJ2-1, is EADIYQTPRYLVIGTGKKITLECSQTMGHDKMYWYQQDPGMELHLIHYSYGVNSTEKGDLSSESTVSRIRTEHFPLTLESARPSHTSQYLCASQRTGRTGEQFFGPGTRLTVL.

J is TRBJ2-1 and V is TRBV12-5; D is perhaps TRBD1 (7 bases). V lost 5 bases and J 7 bases, leaving 18 bases between the germline ends. Germline lookup yields CDR1 LGHNT and CDR2 FRNRAP. This CDR3 has 15 residues. As DNA, the CDR3 is TGTGCTAGTGGTCGGGGGACAGACAAGTTGAATGAGCAGTTCTTC. Amino acid sequence: CASGRGTDKLNEQFF.

The chain carries TRBV18 and TRBJ2-2; D gene unclear. The germline CDR1 and CDR2 sequences are KGHSH and LQKENI. This CDR3 has 13 residues. V shed 3 bases and J shed 3 bases, with 5 bases lying between them. The CDR3: CASSPQDTGELFF. In DNA, the CDR3 is TGTGCCAGCTCACCGCAGGACACCGGGGAGCTGTTTTTT.